These T cell receptor beta chains were read from a single sample in a study of T cell responses to AZD1222 COVID-19 vaccine. Clones were sequenced by immunoSEQ multiplex PCR, and TCRdb holds only the in-frame ones, with some missing. The top ten hold 2% to 2.5% of the sample, which has roughly 100,000 clones, 70% to 90% seen once. Sequenced here: peripheral blood, sampled 28 days after the second AZD1222 dose. These receptors all come from an adult who received the AZD1222 COVID-19 vaccine. The CDR3 runs from the conserved cysteine through the conserved F or W. Each record gives: V gene, D gene, J gene, clone size, CDR3 protein, CDR3 DNA. A D gene is named only where the DNA matches it firmly. The size field is filled for only some rows; it gives once, few, many or a size class.

>TRBV6-5|NA|TRBJ2-5|once
CASSDSARETQYF
TGTGCCAGCAGTGACTCTGCGCGGGAGACCCAGTACTTC
>TRBV30|TRBD1|TRBJ1-6|NA
CAWLTRTGRSPLHF
TGTGCCTGGTTAACCCGGACAGGGAGATCACCCCTCCACTTT
>TRBV9|NA|TRBJ2-1|NA
CASSSPRETNSNEQFF
TGTGCCAGCAGCTCCCCAAGAGAGACAAATTCTAATGAGCAGTTCTTC
>TRBV6-6|NA|TRBJ1-2|NA
CASSFPAGDYGYTF
TGTGCCAGCAGTTTCCCCGCAGGAGACTATGGCTACACCTTC
>TRBV12-3/TRBV12-4|NA|TRBJ1-2|NA
CASSRRGYGYTF
TGTGCCAGCAGTCGACGGGGCTATGGCTACACCTTC
>TRBV27|NA|TRBJ2-3|NA
CASISGVEDTQYF
TGTGCCAGCATTTCCGGGGTTGAAGATACGCAGTATTTT
>TRBV19|NA|TRBJ1-5|NA
CASRYTGPQHF
TGTGCCAGTAGGTACACCGGACCCCAGCATTTT
>TRBV4-3|TRBD2|TRBJ2-1|NA
CASSQDDVGREGRNEQFF
TGCGCCAGCAGCCAAGACGACGTCGGGCGGGAGGGCAGAAATGAGCAGTTCTTC
>TRBV6-5|TRBD2|TRBJ2-1|NA
CASRTSGATEQFF
TGTGCCAGCAGAACTAGCGGTGCCACAGAGCAGTTCTTC
>TRBV19|NA|TRBJ2-7|NA
CASSMAGAGAAYEQYF
TGTGCCAGTAGTATGGCGGGGGCGGGTGCAGCCTACGAGCAGTACTTC
>TRBV28|TRBD2|TRBJ2-7|NA
CASSLRLAGGEEQYF
TGTGCCAGCAGTCTAAGACTAGCGGGAGGCGAAGAGCAGTACTTC
>TRBV4-1|TRBD2|TRBJ2-3|NA
CASSQVVAGTADTQYF
TGCGCCAGCAGCCAAGTCGTAGCGGGAACGGCAGATACGCAGTATTTT
>TRBV5-5|NA|TRBJ1-3|NA
CASSVLGSGGSGNTIYF
TGTGCCAGCAGCGTACTCGGGTCTGGGGGCTCTGGAAACACCATATATTTT
>TRBV6-4|TRBD2|TRBJ2-3|once
CASSDTGTSGTDTQYF
TGTGCCAGCAGTGACACCGGGACTAGCGGGACAGATACGCAGTATTTT
>TRBV6-2/TRBV6-3|TRBD2|TRBJ2-5|NA
CASSYSRLAGGRGVKETQYF
TGTGCCAGCAGTTACAGTAGGCTAGCGGGAGGGAGAGGTGTCAAAGAGACCCAGTACTTC
>TRBV19|NA|TRBJ2-7|NA
CASGASYEQYF
TGTGCATCGGGAGCCTCCTACGAGCAGTACTTC
>TRBV2|NA|TRBJ1-6|NA
CASSEAALGFGYSPLHF
TGTGCCAGCAGTGAAGCGGCTCTGGGGTTTGGGTATTCACCCCTCCACTTT
>TRBV18|NA|TRBJ2-5|NA
CASSPHPAQETQYF
TGTGCCAGCTCACCCCACCCAGCCCAAGAGACCCAGTACTTC
>TRBV2|NA|TRBJ2-7|NA
CASRIGGGRYEQYF
TGTGCCAGCAGGATTGGAGGAGGGCGGTACGAGCAGTACTTC
>TRBV28|NA|TRBJ1-1|once
CASSLDGRDTEAFF
TGTGCCAGCAGTTTGGACGGGAGGGACACTGAAGCTTTCTTT
>TRBV27|TRBD1|TRBJ2-7|NA
CASSSPGQGTYEQYF
TGTGCCAGCAGTTCTCCGGGACAGGGGACCTACGAGCAGTACTTC
>TRBV28|TRBD1|TRBJ2-7|NA
CASSTRVGQVSYEQYF
TGTGCCAGCAGTACTAGAGTGGGACAGGTGTCCTACGAGCAGTACTTC
>TRBV24-1|NA|TRBJ2-5|NA
CATSSRTAQETQYF
TGTGCCACCAGCTCCCGCACGGCACAAGAGACCCAGTACTTC
>TRBV30|TRBD1|TRBJ2-7|NA
CAWRGTGLVYEQYF
TGTGCCTGGAGAGGGACAGGGCTAGTCTACGAGCAGTACTTC
>TRBV2|NA|TRBJ1-5|NA
CASSRDRGWPQHF
TGTGCCAGCAGTCGGGACCGCGGGTGGCCCCAGCATTTT
>TRBV18|TRBD1|TRBJ2-3|NA
CASSQGTGTLDTQYF
TGTGCCAGCTCGCAAGGGACAGGGACCTTAGATACGCAGTATTTT
>TRBV7-9|NA|TRBJ2-7|NA
CASSSTRGFTYEQYF
TGTGCCAGCAGCTCAACACGCGGGTTCACCTACGAGCAGTACTTC
>TRBV5-1|NA|TRBJ2-1|NA
CASSPINGPSSYNEQFF
TGCGCCAGCAGCCCGATTAACGGACCTAGCTCCTACAATGAGCAGTTCTTC
>TRBV30|NA|TRBJ1-3|NA
CAWTRISQGKGNTIYF
TGTGCCTGGACCCGTATCTCACAGGGAAAAGGAAACACCATATATTTT